This TCR beta chain was retrieved from a study of T cells in Graves' hyperthyroidism and ophthalmopathy. With 5 bases removed from V and 0 bases from J, the gap between germline ends came to 11 bases. The CDR3 consists of 14 residues. Germline lookup yields CDR1 MNHNS and CDR2 SASEGT. There were TCR beta CDR3 regions amplified from RNA transcripts. When the TCR CDR3 underwent first-round RT-PCR, the HTBI primer set was used. Using its own MiXCR run on the multiplex PCR reads, TCRdb lists one record per CDR3 protein. The sample lists about 360,000 distinct CDR3 sequences, 20% to 25% seen once, with around 79% in the top ten. Pregnant or lactating patients were excluded, as were those with uncontrolled infection or other autoimmune disease.

The specimen sequenced was blood. The chain is built from TRBV6-1 and TRBJ2-7; the D gene is possibly TRBD1 (5 bases). The sequence was collected from a man aged 50-59 years with Graves' hyperthyroidism. CDR3 bases: TGTGCCAGCAGTCGACAGAGGAGCTCCTACGAGCAGTACTTC. Amino acid sequence: CASSRQRSSYEQYF.